This T cell receptor (beta chain) was sequenced for a study of T cell responses to AZD1222 COVID-19 vaccine. Study-level results: Reportedly, nearly half of unique spike TCRs recognized epitopes outside B.1.351/B.1.1.7 mutations. Donors were chiefly white British, with a greater number of females, and clonal diversity was perhaps underestimated.

The germline gives CDR1 KGHSH, CDR2 LQKENI. The CDR3 length is 16 residues. V lost 3 bases, J lost 0 bases, and 12 bases lay in between. Method: immunoSEQ multiplex PCR; TCRdb's copy keeps in-frame clones and lacks some. Of some 60,000 clones listed, roughly 87% are singletons. Turning to this clone: As yet, its antigen is unknown.

The source is an adult who received the AZD1222 COVID-19 vaccine. V usage is TRBV18 and J usage is TRBJ1-3; a weak D match, TRBD1 (6 bases). The sequences come from peripheral blood, collected 28 days after the second AZD1222 dose. In nucleotides, the CDR3 is TGTGCCAGCTCACCGGGGGCTTCATACTCTGGAAACACCATATATTTT. Amino acid sequence: CASSPGASYSGNTIYF.